The rows below give T cell receptor beta chains drawn from one sample of a study of blood T cell repertoires in COVID-19. The repertoire was sequenced with immunoSEQ multiplex PCR; TCRdb's copy has only in-frame clones and lacks some. The table has 130,000 or so clones, roughly 90% seen once; the top ten hold roughly 2.5%. The sequenced sample consisted of peripheral blood. The receptors shown here come from a human donor with COVID-19, enrolled during active disease. The donor label of this sample is uncertain. Each CDR3 is given with its conserved first and last residue. Fields, in order: D gene, J gene, V gene, clone size, CDR3 DNA, CDR3 protein. D genes are given only for firm matches. Clone sizes are given selectively: once, few, many, or a class where the clone is expanded.

D gene: TRBD1
J gene: TRBJ1-1
V gene: TRBV18
clone size: once
CDR3 DNA: TGTGCCAGCTCACCGCGGACAGGGACGGCGAACACTGAAGCTTTCTTT
CDR3 protein: CASSPRTGTANTEAFF

D gene: .
J gene: TRBJ2-3
V gene: TRBV2
clone size: .
CDR3 DNA: TGTGCCAGCAGTGAGCCAGGAAGGAGGGTCACAGATACGCAGTATTTT
CDR3 protein: CASSEPGRRVTDTQYF

D gene: .
J gene: TRBJ1-3
V gene: TRBV2
clone size: .
CDR3 DNA: TGTGCCAGCAGTGAGCGGGTCTCAGGGGTCTCTGGAAACACCATATATTTT
CDR3 protein: CASSERVSGVSGNTIYF

D gene: .
J gene: TRBJ2-1
V gene: TRBV5-1
clone size: .
CDR3 DNA: TGCGCCAGCAGCTCATCCCACTCCTACAATGAGCAGTTCTTC
CDR3 protein: CASSSSHSYNEQFF

D gene: .
J gene: TRBJ1-5
V gene: TRBV6-1
clone size: .
CDR3 DNA: TGTGCCAGCAGCGAAGGGCCCGGGAGCAATCAGCCCCAGCATTTT
CDR3 protein: CASSEGPGSNQPQHF

D gene: .
J gene: TRBJ2-5
V gene: TRBV18
clone size: .
CDR3 DNA: TGTGCCAGCTCTCACCCCGGGACAACCCGAGAGACCCAGTACTTC
CDR3 protein: CASSHPGTTRETQYF

D gene: .
J gene: TRBJ1-1
V gene: TRBV3-1/TRBV3-2
clone size: few
CDR3 DNA: TGTGCCAGCAGCCAACAGAGGGACACTGAAGCTTTCTTT
CDR3 protein: CASSQQRDTEAFF

D gene: .
J gene: TRBJ2-6
V gene: TRBV9
clone size: .
CDR3 DNA: TGTGCCAGCAGCGCAAGTAGCTCTGGCGCTGGGGCCAACGTCCTGACTTTC
CDR3 protein: CASSASSSGAGANVLTF

D gene: .
J gene: TRBJ2-1
V gene: TRBV29-1
clone size: .
CDR3 DNA: TGCAGCGCTAGACAGGCCCCGGGCCCTATGGGAAATGAGCAGTTCTTC
CDR3 protein: CSARQAPGPMGNEQFF

D gene: TRBD2
J gene: TRBJ2-1
V gene: TRBV7-3
clone size: .
CDR3 DNA: TGTGCCAGCAGCTTCCGACTAGCGGGGGGCTCCGAGCAGTTCTTC
CDR3 protein: CASSFRLAGGSEQFF

D gene: TRBD1
J gene: TRBJ1-2
V gene: TRBV5-6
clone size: .
CDR3 DNA: TGTGCCAGCAGCCCGGGGACAGGCTGGCGCGGCTACACCTTC
CDR3 protein: CASSPGTGWRGYTF

D gene: .
J gene: TRBJ1-1
V gene: TRBV6-5
clone size: .
CDR3 DNA: TGTGCCAGCAGTTCAAACACTGAAGCTTTCTTT
CDR3 protein: CASSSNTEAFF

D gene: TRBD1
J gene: TRBJ1-1
V gene: TRBV5-4
clone size: .
CDR3 DNA: TGTGCCAGCAGCCGGACAGGCAACACTGAAGCTTTCTTT
CDR3 protein: CASSRTGNTEAFF

D gene: .
J gene: TRBJ2-7
V gene: TRBV15
clone size: once
CDR3 DNA: TGTGCCACCAGCCGGAGGAGGGGTCCCATCGATTCGGGCGAGCAGTACTTC
CDR3 protein: CATSRRRGPIDSGEQYF

D gene: .
J gene: TRBJ2-7
V gene: TRBV19
clone size: .
CDR3 DNA: TGTGCCAGTAGTCCCGCATGGGACACTCCCTACGAGCAGTACTTC
CDR3 protein: CASSPAWDTPYEQYF

D gene: TRBD1
J gene: TRBJ1-1
V gene: TRBV9
clone size: once
CDR3 DNA: TGTGCCAGCAACCGACAGGGTGACACTGAAGCTTTCTTT
CDR3 protein: CASNRQGDTEAFF

D gene: TRBD2
J gene: TRBJ2-3
V gene: TRBV11-2
clone size: .
CDR3 DNA: TGTGCCAGCAGCTTAGATAGGGGCGGGAGAATCCGGGATACGCAGTATTTT
CDR3 protein: CASSLDRGGRIRDTQYF

D gene: .
J gene: TRBJ2-2
V gene: TRBV7-9
clone size: once
CDR3 DNA: TGTGCCAGCAGCTTAGGGGCAGCTTACACCGGGGAGCTGTTTTTT
CDR3 protein: CASSLGAAYTGELFF